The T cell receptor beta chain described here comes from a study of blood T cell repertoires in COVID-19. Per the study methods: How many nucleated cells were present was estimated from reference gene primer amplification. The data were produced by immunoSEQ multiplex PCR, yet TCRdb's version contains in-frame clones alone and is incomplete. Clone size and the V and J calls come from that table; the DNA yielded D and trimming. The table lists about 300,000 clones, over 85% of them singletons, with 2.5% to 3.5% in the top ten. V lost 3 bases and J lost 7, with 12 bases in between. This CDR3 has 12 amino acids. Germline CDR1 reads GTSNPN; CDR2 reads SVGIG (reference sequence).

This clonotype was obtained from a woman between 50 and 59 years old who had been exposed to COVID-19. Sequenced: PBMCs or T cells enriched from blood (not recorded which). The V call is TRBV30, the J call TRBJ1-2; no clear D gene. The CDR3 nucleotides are TGTGCCTGGAGGTCAGATGCGGCTGGCTACACCTTC. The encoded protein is CAWRSDAAGYTF. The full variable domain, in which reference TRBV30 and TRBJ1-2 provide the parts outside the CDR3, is SQTIHQWPATLVQPVGSPLSLECTVEGTSNPNLYWYRQAAGRGLQLLFYSVGIGQISSEVPQNLSASRPQDRQFILSSKKLLLSDSGFYLCAWRSDAAGYTFGSGTRLTVV.